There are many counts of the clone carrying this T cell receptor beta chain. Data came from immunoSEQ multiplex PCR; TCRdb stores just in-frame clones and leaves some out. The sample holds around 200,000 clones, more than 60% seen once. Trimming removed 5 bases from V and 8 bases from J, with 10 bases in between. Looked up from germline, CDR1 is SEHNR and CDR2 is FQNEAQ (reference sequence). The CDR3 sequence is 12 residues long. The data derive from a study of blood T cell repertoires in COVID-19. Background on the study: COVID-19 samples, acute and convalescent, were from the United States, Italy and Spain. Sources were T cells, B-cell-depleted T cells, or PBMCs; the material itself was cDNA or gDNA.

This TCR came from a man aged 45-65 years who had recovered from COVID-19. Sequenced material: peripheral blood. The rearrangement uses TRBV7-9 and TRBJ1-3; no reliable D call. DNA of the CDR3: TGTGCCAGCAGCCCCCTCGGGGACACCATATATTTT. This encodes CASSPLGDTIYF. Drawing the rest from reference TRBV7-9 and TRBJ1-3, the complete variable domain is DTGVSQNPRHKITKRGQNVTFRCDPISEHNRLYWYRQTLGQGPEFLTYFQNEAQLEKSRLLSDRFSAERPKGSFSTLEIQRTEQGDSAMYLCASSPLGDTIYFGEGSWLTVV.